Described below is a single T cell receptor (beta chain) sequence and its context. Its cognate antigen is unknown. Germline lookup yields CDR1 SNHLY and CDR2 FYNNEI. This CDR3 region has 14 residues. For every subset, the RNA was derived from duplicate vials of approximately 140,000 sorted CD8+ T cells. The sample belongs to a study of human CD8 memory T cell subsets. Findings of the study overall: In this study, sequencing was restricted to T cell receptor beta chains only.

Making the TCR beta libraries relied on UMI-labeled 5' RACE. Following a re-call of the 5' RACE reads, TCRdb has one entry per CDR3 protein and lacks DNA. The repertoire shows approximately 10,000 distinct CDR3 sequences; the top ten hold roughly 9%. The genes are TRBV2 and TRBJ2-1; without DNA, the TCRdb call of TRBD2 cannot be checked. This TCR came from a human donor in good health. Sequencing was carried out using CD8+ stem-like memory T cells (TSCM and TCM) sorted from PBMCs. Subset described: stem-like memory CD8 T cells (TSTEM), CCR7+ PD-1- TIGIT-. The CDR3 reads CAGMREGAYNEQFF.